This T cell receptor beta chain was recorded in a study of identical twins. Broader study findings: Models underpredicted monozygotic twin sharing of out-of-frame TCR alpha. Abundant cord blood beta clonotypes carried fewer insertions; memory repertoires showed none.

cDNA carried unique molecular identifiers, and a universal primer site was added by template switching. TCRdb reprocessed the 5' RACE reads via MiXCR and lists one record per CDR3 protein. The table lists about 240,000 distinct CDR3 sequences, approximately 10% of them singletons, with about 9% in the top ten. The V end lost 5 bases, the J end lost 5 bases, and 16 bases lay between the germline ends. The CDR3 has 16 amino acids. Germline values: CDR1 MNHNS, CDR2 SASEGT. With regard to this clonotype: Its antigen is not identified.

The receptor was derived from a man aged 45-65 years in good health. Material: memory T cells sorted from blood. The rearrangement joins TRBV6-1 to TRBJ1-6, with D possibly TRBD1 on 5 matching bases. The CDR3 here is CASSPGRAPDNSPLHF. The CDR3 bases are TGTGCCAGCAGTCCAGGGAGGGCGCCGGATAATTCACCCCTCCACTTT.